This is a list of T cell receptor beta chains from one sample in a study of cytomegalovirus exposure and HLA in healthy donors. Assay used: immunoSEQ multiplex PCR; TCRdb lists only in-frame clones, some missing. The table lists over 250,000 clones, 80% to 90% of them singletons. The sample was PBMCs. The receptor source for this set is a young woman in good health and CMV-seronegative. CDR3s leave out the opening cysteine and the closing phenylalanine or tryptophan. A D gene is named only where the DNA matches it firmly. Clone size is given for some rows only: seen once, a few or many times, or a class if the clone is expanded.

D	V	size	J	CDR3
-	TRBV6-4	-	TRBJ2-2	ASMGWTAAGTGELF
TRBD1	TRBV11-2	-	TRBJ1-2	ASSPGQGAWKYT
TRBD2	TRBV11-2	-	TRBJ2-7	ASSLDGESGRH
-	TRBV5-1	-	TRBJ2-7	ASSSHRDWTYEQY
TRBD1	TRBV5-5	-	TRBJ1-2	ASSLRDSRDYGYT
TRBD2	TRBV7-7	-	TRBJ2-5	ASSWGRERGLETQY
TRBD1	TRBV11-3	-	TRBJ1-1	ASSLRQGRNTEAF
TRBD2	TRBV9	-	TRBJ2-3	ASSVEGKASGGKETDTQY
-	TRBV6-1	-	TRBJ2-5	ASSEAGTSQETQY
TRBD2	TRBV27	-	TRBJ2-7	ASSPGLAGSGEQY
-	TRBV9	-	TRBJ1-3	ASSVQDSPPGGNTIY
-	TRBV19	-	TRBJ2-7	ASSLGGYEQY
TRBD1	TRBV29-1	-	TRBJ1-1	SGQGEFYTEAF
-	TRBV6-5	-	TRBJ2-7	ASNLSPGAIDEQY
-	TRBV6-5	-	TRBJ1-3	ASSYTGGSGNTIY
TRBD1	TRBV6-5	-	TRBJ1-4	ASSKHRDSEKLF
TRBD1	TRBV27	-	TRBJ1-2	ASSSGQGIYGYT
-	TRBV7-2	-	TRBJ2-1	ASSSLPGVAYNEQF
-	TRBV7-9	-	TRBJ1-3	ASAQGLSGNTIY
-	TRBV27	-	TRBJ1-1	ASGLGGHTEAF
-	TRBV5-1	-	TRBJ1-1	ASSLGAGARTEAF
-	TRBV2	-	TRBJ1-1	ASRQETASHTEAF
TRBD1	TRBV27	-	TRBJ1-2	ASTSGQGAYGYT
-	TRBV5-1	-	TRBJ2-6	ASYNLGSKVGISGANVLT
-	TRBV6-4	once	TRBJ2-2	ASSVSQATGELF
-	TRBV27	-	TRBJ1-1	ASKSLEDTEAF
-	TRBV18	-	TRBJ1-1	ASSLDRDTEAF
TRBD1	TRBV28	-	TRBJ2-7	ASRPSPGQGATFYEQY
TRBD1	TRBV5-8	-	TRBJ2-7	ASRKGQGKGSYEQY
-	TRBV7-2	-	TRBJ1-5	ASSLMGAPQPQH
-	TRBV10-3	-	TRBJ1-1	AISGPGGEATEAF
TRBD1	TRBV6-1	-	TRBJ1-2	ASSNRDRGRGYT
-	TRBV6-5	-	TRBJ2-3	ASSSLAADTQY
-	TRBV6-6	few	TRBJ1-2	ASSPRLDYGYT
-	TRBV6-6	once	TRBJ1-4	ASSYGGLLNEKLF
-	TRBV7-2	-	TRBJ1-2	ASSPPFDSYGYT
-	TRBV11-2	-	TRBJ1-2	ASSLEGRSGYT